These 30 T cell receptor beta chains were all obtained from the same sample, sequenced in a study of blood T cell repertoires in COVID-19. Sequenced by immunoSEQ multiplex PCR; TCRdb stores in-frame clones only, minus some. The data contain 200,000 to 250,000 clones, less than 90% of them seen just once; the ten biggest clones take up 15% to 20%. The sequencing input was peripheral blood. The receptors originated from a woman of 80 years or more with active or convalescent COVID-19.

The chain is built from TRBV9 and TRBJ1-1; 8 nucleotides agree with TRBD1. This CDR3 comprises 15 residues. V lost 4 bases and J lost 3; bases outside the gene matches: 8. The germline V gene has CDR1 SGDLS and CDR2 YYNGEE. CDR3 loop: CASSPGQGRDTEAFF. For the CDR3, the DNA is TGTGCCAGCAGCCCTGGACAGGGAAGAGACACTGAAGCTTTCTTT.

This clone was detected only a few times. The chain employs TRBV15 and TRBJ2-5; the D gene is possibly TRBD2 (5 bases). Germline loops: CDR1 LNHNV, CDR2 YYDKDF (reference sequence). The CDR3 runs to 15 residues. With 1 base removed from V and 5 bases from J, the gap between germline ends came to 14 bases. This CDR3 is CATSRGGTTGETQYF. The DNA of the CDR3 is TGTGCCACCAGCAGAGGCGGAACCACGGGGGAGACCCAGTACTTC.

The chain couples TRBV13 to TRBJ2-2, with a weak D call TRBD2 (5 bases). The germline CDR1 and CDR2 sequences are PRHDT and FYEKMQ (reference sequence). V was trimmed by 5 bases and J by 2 bases, leaving 12 bases between them. This CDR3 region has 15 residues. CDR3 nucleotides: TGTGCCAGCAGCCCACGGGATCATAACACCGGGGAGCTGTTTTTT. It codes for CASSPRDHNTGELFF.

The rearrangement joins TRBV9 to TRBJ1-1, with D perhaps matching TRBD1 (5 bases). Between the trimmed V and J ends, which lost 3 bases and 2 bases, there was a span of 11 bases. The germline V gene encodes CDR1 SGDLS and CDR2 YYNGEE. The CDR3 contains 14 residues. CDR3 DNA: TGTGCCAGCAGCGCCACTGGACAAAACACTGAAGCTTTCTTT. Translation: CASSATGQNTEAFF.

The chain combines TRBV7-2 with TRBJ2-3, with a weak D call TRBD2 (6 bases). The V and J ends lost 5 bases and 4 bases respectively, with 13 bases between them. The CDR3 is made up of 14 amino acids. The germline gives CDR1 SGHTA, CDR2 FQGNSA. The DNA for the CDR3 is TGTGCCAGCAGCCAGACTAGTGGCGCAGATACGCAGTATTTT. Amino acid sequence: CASSQTSGADTQYF.

The rearrangement links TRBV5-1 to TRBJ1-5, with 7 nucleotides matching TRBD1. Trimming cost V 1 base and J 5 bases; bases outside gene matches: 6. There are 15 residues in the CDR3. Germline assignment: CDR1 SGHRS and CDR2 YFSETQ. The CDR3 DNA reads as TGCGCCAGCAGCTTGCGAGGGGGCGAGGATCAGCCCCAGCATTTT. Translated, it gives CASSLRGGEDQPQHF.

The rearrangement links TRBV5-4 to TRBJ2-5; 8 bases are shared with TRBD2. With 0 bases clipped from V and 5 bases from J, the junction kept 12 bases outside the gene matches. Per germline, CDR1 SGHNT and CDR2 YYREEE (reference sequence). This CDR3 has 17 residues. Here the CDR3 DNA reads TGTGCCAGCAGCTTGGGTGGTTTTAGCGGGGTCGGGGAGACCCAGTACTTC. Protein product: CASSLGGFSGVGETQYF.

Notes on this clone: Other nucleotide sequences in the sample specify the same CDR3. The rearrangement joins TRBV9 to TRBJ2-3; possible D gene TRBD2, 5 bases. Trimming stripped 0 bases from V and 0 bases from J, with 8 bases between. This CDR3 comprises 15 residues. Germline loops: CDR1 SGDLS, CDR2 YYNGEE. CDR3 region: CASSVAGVSTDTQYF. The DNA of the CDR3 is TGTGCCAGCAGCGTAGCCGGGGTGAGCACAGATACGCAGTATTTT.

The J gene is TRBJ2-7, the V gene TRBV30; perhaps TRBD1 as D (6 bases). This CDR3 contains 14 residues. CDR1 and CDR2 from the germline V gene are GTSNPN and SVGIG (reference sequence). V lost 3 bases, J lost 1 base, and 13 bases lay in between. The CDR3, as DNA: TGTGCCTGGAGCATAGGGGGTACATCCTACGAGCAGTACTTC. Its translation is CAWSIGGTSYEQYF.

V gene TRBV5-1 combines with J gene TRBJ1-5, with D possibly matching TRBD1 (6 bases). Germline loops: CDR1 SGHRS, CDR2 YFSETQ. V was clipped by 0 bases and J by 3 bases, with 13 bases between them. The CDR3 runs to 16 residues. The DNA of the CDR3 is TGCGCCAGCAGCTTGGACCCCACAGGGAACAATCAGCCCCAGCATTTT. Translating gives CASSLDPTGNNQPQHF.

As DNA, the CDR3 is TGTGCTAGTGCTTTAGGGACTAGCGGAACCACAGATACGCAGTATTTT. Translation: CASALGTSGTTDTQYF. This sequence joins TRBV12-5 and TRBJ2-3; 11 bases agree with TRBD2. Trimming took 7 bases from V and 2 from J; bases not matched to a gene: 8. Germline assignment: CDR1 LGHNT and CDR2 FRNRAP. There are 16 residues in the CDR3.

This clone came up once. This chain connects TRBV5-4 to TRBJ2-3; the D is unclear. Deletions cut 2 bases from V and 2 bases from J, with 9 bases between. The length of the CDR3 is 14 residues. Germline CDR1 and CDR2: SGHNT and YYREEE (reference sequence). The CDR3 spells CASSFWATTDTQYF. The CDR3 DNA reads as TGTGCCAGCAGCTTTTGGGCGACCACAGATACGCAGTATTTT. Supplemented by reference TRBV5-4 and TRBJ2-3, the full variable domain reads ETGVTQSPTHLIKTRGQQVTLRCSSQSGHNTVSWYQQALGQGPQFIFQYYREEENGRGNFPPRFSGLQFPNYSSELNVNALELDDSALYLCASSFWATTDTQYFGPGTRLTVL.

This clone was seen a handful of times. The chain has TRBV7-8 and TRBJ1-1; a possible D gene is TRBD1 (6 bases). Per germline, CDR1 SGHVS and CDR2 FQNEAQ. The CDR3 length is 14 residues. V lost 2 bases to trimming and J lost 3 bases, with 10 bases between them. CDR3 residues: CASSLPWTDTEAFF. The CDR3 DNA follows: TGTGCCAGCAGCTTACCCTGGACAGACACTGAAGCTTTCTTT. The whole variable domain, filled in from reference TRBV7-8 and TRBJ1-1, reads GAGVSQSPRYKVAKRGQDVALRCDPISGHVSLFWYQQALGQGPEFLTYFQNEAQLDKSGLPSDRFFAERPEGSVSTLKIQRTQQEDSAVYLCASSLPWTDTEAFFGQGTRLTVV.

The CDR3 spells CASSLVLAGVETQYF. The CDR3 bases are TGTGCCAGCAGCTTAGTGTTAGCGGGAGTCGAGACCCAGTACTTC. The V and J genes are TRBV7-2 and TRBJ2-5; 9 nucleotides align to TRBD2. With 1 base clipped from V and 5 bases from J, the junction kept 5 bases outside the gene matches. The CDR3 runs 15 residues. Germline V gives CDR1 SGHTA, CDR2 FQGNSA.

The J gene is TRBJ2-7, the V gene TRBV2, with a tentative D call TRBD1 (6 bases). CDR3 length: 12 amino acids. Trimming stripped 2 bases from V and 6 bases from J, with 8 bases between. Germline V CDR1 and CDR2: SNHLY, FYNNEI. The CDR3: CASSERTAEQYF. The DNA of the CDR3 is TGTGCCAGCAGTGAACGGACAGCCGAGCAGTACTTC.

The chain carries TRBV4-3 and TRBJ2-7; maybe TRBD2 (6 bases). The V end was cut by 4 bases, the J end by 5 bases, with 18 bases between. CDR3 length equals 15 residues. Germline V gene lookup returns CDR1 LGHNA and CDR2 YSLEER. This chain's CDR3 is CASSLEAGLSHEQYF. The CDR3 DNA reads as TGCGCCAGCAGCCTGGAAGCGGGCTTGTCGCACGAGCAGTACTTC.

The V call is TRBV11-3, the J call TRBJ2-5, with 7 positions matching TRBD1. The CDR3 totals 18 residues. Germline CDR1 SGHNT, CDR2 YENEEA. Losses at the gene ends were 5 bases for V and 2 bases for J; bases not matched to a gene: 17. In DNA form, the CDR3 reads TGTGCCAGCAGCCGACGCTTCGATCTTGACAGGGTGCAAGAGACCCAGTACTTC. Translating it yields CASSRRFDLDRVQETQYF.

In its sample, this clone was seen a few times. The V and J genes are TRBV11-2 and TRBJ1-5; 12 nucleotides agree with TRBD1. J was trimmed by 2 bases and V by 5 bases; bases with no gene match: 13. The CDR3 loop spans 19 amino acids. CDR1 and CDR2 from the germline V gene are SGHAT and FQNNGV. CDR3 DNA sequence: TGTGCCAGCAGCCCATTGGCGGGGACAGGGGGCTCTGGCAATCAGCCCCAGCATTTT. Amino acids: CASSPLAGTGGSGNQPQHF.

This chain joins TRBV4-2 and TRBJ1-4; TRBD1 matches 11 bases. This CDR3 has 14 amino acids. Losses at the gene ends were 5 bases for V and 13 bases for J; bases not matched to a gene: 9. Looked up from germline, CDR1 is LGHNA and CDR2 is YNFKEQ. This chain's CDR3 is CASSNTGQGAGLFF. CDR3 sequence (DNA): TGTGCCAGCAGCAATACTGGACAGGGGGCTGGACTGTTTTTT.

This rearrangement joins TRBV25-1 to TRBJ1-1; perhaps TRBD1 as D (6 bases). V was trimmed by 7 bases and J by 8 bases, leaving 17 bases between them. CDR3 size: 13 residues. Germline CDR1 is MGHDK and CDR2 is SYGVNS. The CDR3 loop is CASTHLTGYEAFF. Written as DNA, the CDR3 is TGTGCCAGCACCCACCTGACAGGCTACGAAGCTTTCTTT.

This clone came up once. The genes are TRBV18 and TRBJ1-4; 10 bases align to TRBD1. V gave up 1 base and J gave up 6 bases; unmatched junction bases: 5. This CDR3 is built from 16 residues. The germline CDR1 and CDR2 sequences are KGHSH and LQKENI. CDR3 region: CASSPQPTGGHEKLFF. The CDR3 nucleotides are TGTGCCAGCTCACCACAGCCGACAGGGGGCCATGAAAAACTGTTTTTT.

CDR3 sequence: CASSKGGPNYGYTF. CDR3 in DNA: TGTGCCAGCAGCAAAGGGGGTCCTAACTATGGCTACACCTTC. The chain links TRBV6-2 or TRBV6-3 to TRBJ1-2; tentative D call: TRBD1 (6 bases). CDR1 is MNHEY and CDR2 is SVGEGT in the germline V gene. The V and J ends lost 6 bases and 0 bases respectively, with 11 bases between them. The CDR3 runs to 14 residues.

V usage is TRBV19 and J usage is TRBJ1-4; weak D call: TRBD1 (5 bases). Trimming removed 1 base from V and 5 bases from J, with 5 bases in between. CDR3 length: 13 residues. Looked up from germline, CDR1 is LNHDA and CDR2 is SQIVND (reference sequence). The CDR3 bases are TGTGCCAGTAGTATAGGGACAAATGAAAAACTGTTTTTT. Translated, it gives CASSIGTNEKLFF.

The rearrangement links TRBV2 to TRBJ1-5, with 11 bases aligning to TRBD1. Germline V CDR1 and CDR2: SNHLY, FYNNEI. With 2 bases clipped from V and 6 bases from J, the junction kept 6 bases outside the gene matches. The CDR3 extends over 16 amino acids. For the CDR3, the DNA is TGTGCCAGCAGTGAATATATGGACAGGGGGCTTCAGCCCCAGCATTTT. Translation gives CASSEYMDRGLQPQHF. Full variable domain (remainder filled in from reference TRBV2 and TRBJ1-5): EPEVTQTPSHQVTQMGQEVILRCVPISNHLYFYWYRQILGQKVEFLVSFYNNEISEKSEIFDDQFSVERPDGSNFTLKIRSTKLEDSAMYFCASSEYMDRGLQPQHFGDGTRLSIL.

The gene calls are TRBV19 and TRBJ2-1; 9 bases are a match to TRBD2. After removal of 3 bases from V and 5 bases from J, the junction contained 8 bases not matched to a gene. This CDR3 spans 16 amino acids. CDR1 is LNHDA, CDR2 SQIVND, per germline (reference sequence). The CDR3 protein is CASSILGGGVNNEQFF. The CDR3 coding sequence is TGTGCCAGTAGTATTCTCGGCGGGGGGGTGAACAATGAGCAGTTCTTC.

The rearrangement links TRBV7-3 to TRBJ2-7, with D possibly TRBD1 on 7 matching bases. From germline, CDR1 is SGHTA and CDR2 FQGTGA. V lost 5 bases and J lost 7, with 15 bases in between. The CDR3 length is 13 residues. The CDR3 nucleotides are TGTGCCAGCAGCCTTAGCAGGGGGAGGGAGCAGTACTTC. It encodes CASSLSRGREQYF.

V usage is TRBV5-1 and J usage is TRBJ1-5; D might be TRBD1 (5 bases). Trimming stripped 0 bases from V and 6 bases from J, with 10 bases between. The CDR3 runs 14 residues. Germline CDR1 and CDR2: SGHRS and YFSETQ. The CDR3 DNA reads as TGCGCCAGCAGCTTGGAAGGGGTGGGTCAGCCCCAGCATTTT. Protein product: CASSLEGVGQPQHF.

This clone came up once. The chain combines TRBV5-1 with TRBJ2-1; D possibly corresponds to TRBD1 (5 bases). V was shortened by 6 bases and J by 4 bases, with 14 bases between the two germline ends. The CDR3 length is 14 residues. Looked up from germline, CDR1 is SGHRS and CDR2 is YFSETQ. CDR3 amino acids: CASTEKDSYNEQFF. As DNA, the CDR3 is TGCGCCAGCACAGAGAAAGACAGTTACAATGAGCAGTTCTTC.

V gene TRBV25-1 combines with J gene TRBJ1-1, with 9 bases fitting TRBD1. J gave up 9 bases and V 3 bases, and 14 bases lay outside the gene matches. Germline V gene data show CDR1 as MGHDK and CDR2 as SYGVNS. CDR3 size: 16 residues. CDR3: CASSEDRGGGPVKAFF. Here the CDR3 DNA reads TGTGCCAGCAGTGAGGACAGGGGCGGGGGACCGGTTAAAGCTTTCTTT.

The chain links TRBV5-5 to TRBJ1-1, with 7 bases identical to TRBD1. The CDR3 has 14 residues. Germline values: CDR1 SGHKS, CDR2 YYEKEE (reference sequence). V lost 1 base and J lost 4; bases outside the gene matches: 4. The CDR3 DNA follows: TGTGCCAGCAGCTTGCGTCAGGGGGGCACTGAAGCTTTCTTT. Its protein product is CASSLRQGGTEAFF.